The present T cell receptor (beta chain) was sequenced within a study of blood T cell repertoires in COVID-19. This CDR3 spans 14 amino acids. Looked up from germline, CDR1 is SGDLS and CDR2 is YYNGEE. After removal of 4 bases from V and 6 bases from J, the junction contained 8 bases not matched to a gene. This clone was counted only a few times. Only in-frame clones appear in the TCRdb table, and some are missing; sequencing was by immunoSEQ multiplex PCR. Seen here are approximately 440,000 clones, approximately 89% observed once, and the top ten hold roughly 12%. The rearrangement joins TRBV9 to TRBJ2-7; 9 bases line up with TRBD2. Input material: peripheral blood. This receptor was identified in a woman aged 50 to 60 with COVID-19, enrolled during active disease. CDR3 in amino acids: CASSPGTSLGEQYF. DNA for the CDR3: TGTGCCAGCAGCCCCGGGACTAGCCTTGGCGAGCAGTACTTC.